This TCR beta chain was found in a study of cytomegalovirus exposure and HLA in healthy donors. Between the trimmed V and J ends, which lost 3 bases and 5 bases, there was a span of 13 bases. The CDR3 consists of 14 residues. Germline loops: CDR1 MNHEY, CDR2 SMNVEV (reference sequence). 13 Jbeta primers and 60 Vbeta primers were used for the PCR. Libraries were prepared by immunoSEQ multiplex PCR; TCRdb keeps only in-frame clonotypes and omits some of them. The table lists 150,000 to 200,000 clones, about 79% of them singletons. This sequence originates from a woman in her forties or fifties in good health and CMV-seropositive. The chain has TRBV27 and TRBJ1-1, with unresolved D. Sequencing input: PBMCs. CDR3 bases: TGTGCCAGCAGTTTTAGAGGGAGTGGTACTGAAGCTTTCTTT. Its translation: CASSFRGSGTEAFF.